This T cell receptor (beta chain) was observed in a study of T-cell reconstitution after alpha-beta-depleted transplantation in children. Study findings and constraints: After transplant, high TCRbeta diversity at day 60 in some patients arose from surviving recipient T cells and thymic progenitors. Newly produced T cells mostly provided counts and TCRbeta diversity after one year, as hyperexpanded clones declined. Alpha-beta T cells about two months after transplant reportedly derived from several hundred expanded graft clones.

This clonotype was seen a handful of times. As yet, its antigen is unknown. The authors prepared the TCRbeta library with unique molecular identifiers. MiXCR, run by TCRdb on the PCR reads, gives a single entry per CDR3 protein. The repertoire consists of 32,000 or so distinct CDR3 sequences, with less than 8.5% occurring once and the leading ten covering 27%. V lost 6 bases and J 7 bases, leaving 33 bases between the germline ends. This CDR3 is built from 20 residues. Germline V CDR1 and CDR2: KGHSH, LQKENI. The sequence came from a child under two years old who had a stem cell transplant for acute myeloid leukemia, so the T cells may come from the graft donor. V usage is TRBV18 and J usage is TRBJ2-2; the D gene is possibly TRBD2 (5 bases). This sample comprised peripheral blood, obtained 60 days after TCRalphabeta/CD19-depleted stem cell transplant. The CDR3 here is CASSPPGAEPQSQLIGELFF. The CDR3 DNA sequence: TGTGCCAGCTCGCCCCCCGGAGCGGAACCCCAGTCCCAGCTCATCGGGGAGCTGTTTTTT.